The 15 T cell receptor beta chains presented below share a single source sample, sequenced in a study of cytomegalovirus exposure and HLA in healthy donors. PCR employed 60 Vbeta and 13 Jbeta primers. Clones were read by immunoSEQ multiplex PCR, and TCRdb kept only the in-frame ones, dropping some. The profile shows 150,000 to 200,000 clones, around two thirds of them singletons. The sequencing sample was made of PBMCs. The receptors shown here come from a man aged 30 to 39 in good health and CMV-seropositive.

The V call is TRBV6-1, the J call TRBJ2-7, with 10 positions matching TRBD1. In germline, CDR1 is MNHNS, CDR2 SASEGT. This CDR3 comprises 13 residues. V was pared by 8 bases and J by 7 bases, with 8 bases of the junction left unmatched. The CDR3 DNA reads TGTGCCAGCCAGGAAGGACAGGGGGGGGAGCAGTACTTC. Encoded protein: CASQEGQGGEQYF.

The genes are TRBV11-2 and TRBJ2-1; 9 bases fit TRBD2. Trimming removed 5 bases from V and 3 bases from J; junction bases left unmatched: 8. The V gene's germline CDR1 is SGHAT and CDR2 FQNNGV. This CDR3 comprises 16 residues. The CDR3 here is CASSPYSGSNYNEQFF. CDR3 sequence (DNA): TGTGCCAGCAGCCCATATAGCGGGAGTAACTACAATGAGCAGTTCTTC.

The chain carries TRBV29-1 and TRBJ2-3; 9 bases match TRBD2. The CDR3 length is 17 residues. Germline CDR1 and CDR2: SQVTM and ANQGSEA. V shed 1 base and J 5 bases; nucleotides not matched to a gene: 13. CDR3 nucleotide sequence: TGCAGCGTTGAAGGGGGGTATAGCGGGAGTCTGGGAGATACGCAGTATTTT. Its translation is CSVEGGYSGSLGDTQYF.

This clone occurred a few times. The rearrangement links TRBV6-1 to TRBJ2-5; maybe TRBD1 (6 bases). The CDR3 runs to 12 residues. V shed 6 bases and J shed 4 bases, with 9 bases lying between them. The V gene's germline CDR1 is MNHNS and CDR2 SASEGT. This chain's CDR3 is CASRMTGETQYF. In DNA form, the CDR3 reads TGTGCCAGCAGGATGACAGGAGAGACCCAGTACTTC.

The genes are TRBV6-6 and TRBJ2-3; TRBD1 matches 9 bases. The V segment lost 5 bases and the J segment 4 bases; nucleotides outside the gene matches: 10. The CDR3 loop spans 16 amino acids. Germline V gene data show CDR1 as MNHNY and CDR2 as SVGAGI (reference sequence). The CDR3 loop reads CASSQKGDRVADTQYF. Written as DNA, the CDR3 is TGTGCCAGCAGTCAAAAAGGGGACAGGGTGGCAGATACGCAGTATTTT.

The rearrangement links TRBV7-2 to TRBJ1-4, with TRBD1 as a possible D gene (6 bases). V lost 1 base and J 5 bases, leaving 11 bases between the germline ends. The CDR3 has 15 amino acids. CDR1 is SGHTA and CDR2 is FQGNSA in the germline V gene. CDR3 region: CASSLGLTGNEKLFF. The DNA of the CDR3 is TGTGCCAGCAGCTTAGGGCTGACAGGAAATGAAAAACTGTTTTTT.

This clone was counted between two and nine times. The chain links TRBV27 to TRBJ2-6; D may be TRBD2 (5 bases). Germline CDR1 is MNHEY and CDR2 is SMNVEV (reference sequence). This CDR3 has 15 amino acids. The germline V and J ends were trimmed by 4 bases and 2 bases, with 9 bases remaining between them. The CDR3 sequence: CASSSMEAGANVLTF. CDR3 coding DNA: TGTGCCAGCAGTTCCATGGAGGCTGGGGCCAACGTCCTGACTTTC. Together with reference TRBV27 and TRBJ2-6, the CDR3 gives the full variable domain: EAQVTQNPRYLITVTGKKLTVTCSQNMNHEYMSWYRQDPGLGLRQIYYSMNVEVTDKGDVPEGYKVSRKEKRNFPLILESPSPNQTSLYFCASSSMEAGANVLTFGAGSRLTVL.

V is TRBV13 and J is TRBJ1-1; D may be TRBD1 (5 bases). The germline V and J ends were trimmed by 0 bases and 5 bases, with 19 bases remaining between them. Germline V gives CDR1 PRHDT, CDR2 FYEKMQ (reference sequence). The CDR3 loop spans 17 amino acids. CDR3 nucleotides: TGTGCCAGCAGCTTAGGGGACACCCCCTTTGAAGGGACTGAAGCTTTCTTT. It translates to CASSLGDTPFEGTEAFF.

The chain links TRBV6-1 to TRBJ2-1; 7 bases align to TRBD2. The germline V gene encodes CDR1 MNHNS and CDR2 SASEGT. V gave up 4 bases and J gave up 0 bases; unmatched junction bases: 3. This CDR3 has 15 amino acids. The chain's CDR3 is CASSAPGGSYNEQFF. CDR3 sequence (DNA): TGTGCCAGCAGTGCCCCGGGAGGCTCCTACAATGAGCAGTTCTTC.

DNA for the CDR3: TGTGCCAGCAGCAAGGAGGGTTTCTACGAGCAGTACTTC. Its protein product is CASSKEGFYEQYF. This chain joins TRBV6-6 and TRBJ2-7; maybe TRBD2 (6 bases). Germline V gives CDR1 MNHNY, CDR2 SVGAGI (reference sequence). Trimming took off 6 bases at V and 3 bases at J, with 12 bases between the two ends. The CDR3 runs 13 residues.

The rearrangement joins TRBV5-1 to TRBJ2-2; possible D gene TRBD1, 6 bases. This CDR3 has 15 residues. Germline assignment: CDR1 SGHRS and CDR2 YFSETQ. The V and J ends lost 4 bases and 2 bases respectively, with 12 bases between them. The chain's CDR3 is CASSLSDRNTGELFF. The DNA for the CDR3 is TGCGCCAGCAGCCTTTCGGACAGAAACACCGGGGAGCTGTTTTTT.

V is TRBV18 and J is TRBJ2-5, with 7 nucleotides matching TRBD1. The J segment lost 4 bases and the V segment lost 5 bases, leaving 13 bases of the junction unmatched. CDR3 length: 16 amino acids. Germline V gene data show CDR1 as KGHSH and CDR2 as LQKENI. Here the CDR3 DNA reads TGTGCCAGCTCAATAGTTGAGAGGGGGCCTCCAGAGACCCAGTACTTC. This encodes CASSIVERGPPETQYF.

V is TRBV15 and J is TRBJ2-2, with D possibly TRBD1 on 6 matching bases. The V end was cut by 8 bases, the J end by 0 bases, with 25 bases between. The CDR3 has 19 residues. Germline CDR1 is LNHNV and CDR2 is YYDKDF (reference sequence). The CDR3 bases are TGTGCCACCCGTCCCACCAGGGGCTACTCTAGGGCGAACACCGGGGAGCTGTTTTTT. It yields the protein CATRPTRGYSRANTGELFF.

This clone was detected only a few times. V and J are TRBV19 and TRBJ1-2; 10 bases are a match to TRBD1. CDR1 and CDR2 from the germline V gene are LNHDA and SQIVND (reference sequence). The CDR3 runs to 15 residues. Germline trimming cut 2 bases from V and 4 bases from J; bases unmatched to any gene: 4. Written as DNA, the CDR3 is TGTGCCAGTAGTATATCCCGGACAGGGGGCTATGGCTACACCTTC. Its protein is CASSISRTGGYGYTF.

The chain joins TRBV6-1 to TRBJ2-7; D uncertain. Trimming left V 8 bases short and J 3 bases short, with 11 bases between. Germline loops: CDR1 MNHNS, CDR2 SASEGT. There are 12 residues in the CDR3. The CDR3: CASGRSDYEQYF. CDR3 bases: TGTGCCAGCGGCAGGTCTGACTACGAGCAGTACTTC.